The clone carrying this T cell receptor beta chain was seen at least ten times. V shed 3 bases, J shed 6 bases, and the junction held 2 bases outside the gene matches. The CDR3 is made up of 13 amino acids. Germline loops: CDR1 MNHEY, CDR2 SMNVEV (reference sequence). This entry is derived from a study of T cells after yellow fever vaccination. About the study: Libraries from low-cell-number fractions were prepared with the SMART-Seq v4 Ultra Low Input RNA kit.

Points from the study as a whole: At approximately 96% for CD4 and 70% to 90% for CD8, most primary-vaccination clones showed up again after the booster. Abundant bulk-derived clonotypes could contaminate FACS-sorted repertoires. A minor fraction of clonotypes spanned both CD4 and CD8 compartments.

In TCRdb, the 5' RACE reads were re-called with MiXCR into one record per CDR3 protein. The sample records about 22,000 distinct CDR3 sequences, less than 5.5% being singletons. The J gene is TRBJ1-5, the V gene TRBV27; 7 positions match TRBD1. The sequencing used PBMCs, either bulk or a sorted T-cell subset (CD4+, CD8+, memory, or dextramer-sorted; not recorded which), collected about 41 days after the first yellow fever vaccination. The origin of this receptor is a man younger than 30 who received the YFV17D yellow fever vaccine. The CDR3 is CASSFEGAQPQHF. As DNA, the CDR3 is TGTGCCAGCAGTTTTGAGGGGGCTCAGCCCCAGCATTTT.